These 22 T cell receptor beta chains were sequenced from one sample in a study of early T cells in non-severe SARS-CoV-2 infection. TCRdb reprocessed the 5' RACE reads with MiXCR, giving one entry per CDR3 protein. The sample lists around 50,000 distinct CDR3 sequences; approximately 4.1% were seen once. The sequenced sample consisted of whole blood. The receptor set was obtained from an adult who was a healthcare worker with PCR-confirmed SARS-CoV-2 infection or an uninfected control (not recorded which).

In its sample, this clonotype was seen many times. The V and J genes are TRBV7-2 and TRBJ2-7; TRBD2 matches at 10 bases. Germline V gene sequence: CDR1 SGHTA, CDR2 FQGNSA. The trim removed 5 bases at V and 2 bases at J, leaving 6 bases unmatched. The CDR3 covers 15 residues. The CDR3 is CASSLQAGGTYEQYF. CDR3 DNA sequence: TGTGCCAGCAGCCTTCAAGCGGGAGGGACCTACGAGCAGTACTTC.

This clonotype was recorded at least ten times. The chain links TRBV21-1 to TRBJ1-5. TRBV21-1 is deemed a pseudogene. The CDR3 covers 15 residues. In nucleotides, the CDR3 is TGTGCCAGCAGCAAAGGAGGTAATAGCAATCAGCCCCAGCATTTT. It codes for CASSKGGNSNQPQHF.

This clonotype was detected a few times. V usage is TRBV29-1 and J usage is TRBJ1-2; TRBD1 is a possible D gene (6 bases). Trimming took off 3 bases at V and 8 bases at J, with 16 bases between the two ends. CDR1 and CDR2 (germline): SQVTM, ANQGSEA. The CDR3 totals 13 residues. Written as DNA, the CDR3 is TGCAGCGTTGAGGACAGTATCTATCAAGGCTACACCTTC. Amino acid sequence: CSVEDSIYQGYTF.

At least ten counts were recorded for this clonotype. The DNA for the CDR3 is TGTGCCAGCAGTGAGGACAGGGGGCTCACAGATACGCAGTATTTT. It yields the protein CASSEDRGLTDTQYF. This chain joins TRBV6-1 and TRBJ2-3; TRBD1 matches 11 bases. With V trimmed by 3 bases and J by 2 bases, 1 base remained unmatched. CDR1 and CDR2 from the germline V gene are MNHNS and SASEGT. This CDR3 contains 15 residues.

This clonotype was counted at least ten times. The chain employs TRBV3-1 and TRBJ1-2; no firm D call. Per the germline V gene, CDR1 is LGHDT and CDR2 is YNNKEL (reference sequence). The CDR3 runs to 14 residues. Trimming pared 2 bases from V and 5 bases from J, leaving 12 bases between. CDR3 in amino acids: CASSQLAGTYGYTF. The CDR3 coding sequence is TGTGCCAGCAGCCAACTCGCGGGAACGTATGGCTACACCTTC.

This clonotype was recorded at least ten times. This chain connects TRBV7-2 to TRBJ2-3; D may be TRBD2 (6 bases). Germline lookup yields CDR1 SGHTA and CDR2 FQGNSA. Trimming took 6 bases from V and 7 from J, leaving 17 bases between them. The CDR3 spans 14 residues. CDR3 bases: TGTGCCAGCAGTCCCGGCGGGATCTCGAATACGCAGTATTTT. This encodes CASSPGGISNTQYF.

In its sample, this clonotype was seen many times. The chain employs TRBV10-3 and TRBJ1-4; TRBD1 matches 9 bases. With V trimmed by 2 bases and J by 14 bases, 3 bases remained unmatched. The germline V gene has CDR1 ENHRY and CDR2 SYGVKD. The CDR3 totals 12 residues. The CDR3 reads CAISEGTGPLFF. Written as DNA, the CDR3 is TGTGCCATCAGTGAGGGGACAGGGCCCCTGTTTTTT.

This clonotype came up many times. The chain couples TRBV7-2 to TRBJ2-3; 12 positions agree with TRBD2. CDR3 length equals 18 residues. Germline CDR1 SGHTA, CDR2 FQGNSA. The V gene end was trimmed by 1 base and the J gene end by 1 base; junction bases not matched to a gene: 6. The CDR3 protein is CASSLVPSGRAGTDTQYF. The CDR3 DNA is TGTGCCAGCAGCTTAGTTCCTAGCGGGAGGGCAGGCACAGATACGCAGTATTTT.

In its sample, this clonotype was seen a few times. The J gene is TRBJ2-6, the V gene TRBV7-2; D call uncertain. The CDR3 runs to 14 residues. V was pared by 1 base and J by 8 bases, with 9 bases between. Germline V CDR1 and CDR2: SGHTA, FQGNSA. The CDR3 loop reads CASSLEAFSNVLTF. DNA of the CDR3: TGTGCCAGCAGCTTAGAAGCGTTCTCCAACGTCCTGACTTTC.

This clonotype occurred many times. This rearrangement joins TRBV12-3 or TRBV12-4 to TRBJ1-5; 8 bases align to TRBD1. V gave up 5 bases and J gave up 7 bases; unmatched junction bases: 4. This CDR3 comprises 13 residues. The CDR3 region has the DNA TGTGCCAGCAGTCAGGGGGCAAAGCAGCCCCAGCATTTT. Translating gives CASSQGAKQPQHF.

In this sample, this clonotype turned up many times. The chain uses TRBV7-6 and TRBJ2-5, with a weak D call TRBD1 (5 bases). The CDR3 is 16 residues long. Germline lookup yields CDR1 SGHVS and CDR2 FNYEAQ. With 0 bases removed from V and 5 bases from J, the gap between germline ends came to 16 bases. This CDR3 is CASSLALAGKSETQYF. CDR3 coding DNA: TGTGCCAGCAGCTTAGCGCTGGCAGGGAAGTCGGAGACCCAGTACTTC. Looking up the rest from reference TRBV7-6 and TRBJ2-5 gives the full variable domain: GAGVSQSPRYKVTKRGQDVALRCDPISGHVSLYWYRQALGQGPEFLTYFNYEAQQDKSGLPNDRFSAERPEGSISTLTIQRTEQRDSAMYRCASSLALAGKSETQYFGPGTRLLVL.

This sequence joins TRBV6-2 or TRBV6-3 and TRBJ2-3, with 7 nucleotides matching TRBD1. The germline V gene has CDR1 MNHEY and CDR2 SVGEGT. The CDR3 contains 14 residues. Trimming cost V 4 bases and J 6 bases; bases outside gene matches: 7. CDR3 sequence reads: CASSSPDRKDTQYF. Written as DNA, the CDR3 is TGTGCCAGCAGTTCCCCGGACAGGAAGGATACGCAGTATTTT.

This clonotype was seen a few times. The V and J genes are TRBV20-1 and TRBJ2-3; possibly TRBD2 for D (6 bases). The germline gives CDR1 DFQATT, CDR2 SNEGSKA (reference sequence). Between the trimmed V and J ends, which lost 5 bases and 4 bases, there was a span of 16 bases. This CDR3 is 14 amino acids long. Here the CDR3 reads CSAGTPNRPDTQYF. CDR3 bases: TGCAGTGCTGGGACTCCTAACCGGCCAGATACGCAGTATTTT.

Ten or more counts support this clonotype. V and J are TRBV7-3 and TRBJ2-1; D not resolved. This CDR3 comprises 13 residues. Germline V gene data show CDR1 as SGHTA and CDR2 as FQGTGA. V lost 2 bases and J 9 bases, leaving 11 bases between the germline ends. DNA for the CDR3: TGTGCCAGCAGCTTACGGGCCCCTCTTGAGCAGTTCTTC. Protein: CASSLRAPLEQFF.

This clonotype was observed many times. V is TRBV20-1 and J is TRBJ2-1, with 11 nucleotides matching TRBD2. The length of the CDR3 is 16 residues. Germline-derived CDR1 and CDR2 are DFQATT and SNEGSKA (reference sequence). J was trimmed by 7 bases and V by 3 bases; bases with no gene match: 11. The CDR3 DNA reads as TGCAGTGCTAGCCGGATACTAGCGGGAGAGTGGAATGAGCAGTTCTTC. Amino acid sequence: CSASRILAGEWNEQFF.

J is TRBJ1-2 and V is TRBV12-3 or TRBV12-4; D is unclear. V was shortened by 2 bases and J by 7 bases, with 14 bases between the two germline ends. The CDR3 runs to 14 residues. In DNA, the CDR3 is TGTGCCAGCAGTTTAAAGGCCGGTGTCTCTGGCTACACCTTC. Its protein product is CASSLKAGVSGYTF.

J is TRBJ1-1 and V is TRBV5-1; unclear D gene. The germline CDR1 and CDR2 sequences are SGHRS and YFSETQ. The CDR3 covers 14 residues. Trimming shortened V by 0 bases and J by 4 bases, and 10 bases separated the two germline ends. The CDR3 is CASSLEIRSTEAFF. CDR3 DNA: TGCGCCAGCAGCTTGGAAATCCGTAGCACTGAAGCTTTCTTT. The whole variable domain, remainder taken from reference TRBV5-1 and TRBJ1-1, is KAGVTQTPRYLIKTRGQQVTLSCSPISGHRSVSWYQQTPGQGLQFLFEYFSETQRNKGNFPGRFSGRQFSNSRSEMNVSTLELGDSALYLCASSLEIRSTEAFFGQGTRLTVV.

Ten or more counts support this clonotype. The chain employs TRBV18 and TRBJ1-2; D unresolved. V lost 1 base to trimming and J lost 4 bases, with 13 bases between them. This CDR3 has 15 residues. The V gene's germline CDR1 is KGHSH and CDR2 LQKENI. The DNA for the CDR3 is TGTGCCAGCTCACCACAGATACAGAGCGTCTATGGCTACACCTTC. It encodes CASSPQIQSVYGYTF.

The chain recombines TRBV6-1 with TRBJ1-1; perhaps TRBD1 as D (5 bases). There are 19 residues in the CDR3. Trimming removed 0 bases at V and 1 base at J, with 21 bases between. Per the germline V gene, CDR1 is MNHNS and CDR2 is SASEGT. CDR3 nucleotides: TGTGCCAGCAGTGAAGCGCCCGCAGGGTTTGGTTCGCCGAACACTGAAGCTTTCTTT. Protein sequence: CASSEAPAGFGSPNTEAFF.

The table lists this clonotype with many counts. V gene TRBV12-3 or TRBV12-4 combines with J gene TRBJ1-3; 7 nucleotides align to TRBD1. CDR3 length: 16 residues. Trimming cost V 8 bases and J 2 bases; bases outside gene matches: 12. The CDR3 protein is CASGPQGFIAGNTIYF. CDR3 coding DNA: TGTGCCAGCGGCCCACAGGGGTTCATCGCTGGAAACACCATATATTTT.

This clonotype was counted ten times or more. DNA of the CDR3: TGTGCCAGCAGCCCGCCGGGATTAAACATTCAGTACTTC. This encodes CASSPPGLNIQYF. The V and J genes are TRBV3-1 and TRBJ2-4, with D perhaps matching TRBD2 (5 bases). This CDR3 has 13 amino acids. The V and J ends lost 4 bases and 6 bases respectively, with 10 bases between them. Germline V CDR1 and CDR2: LGHDT, YNNKEL (reference sequence).

This clonotype was counted a few times. The CDR3: CASSSTSGRIGEQFF. The CDR3 bases are TGTGCCAGCAGCTCCACTAGCGGGAGAATTGGTGAGCAGTTCTTC. The chain has TRBV7-9 and TRBJ2-1; TRBD2 matches at 11 bases. J was trimmed by 9 bases and V by 4 bases; bases with no gene match: 8. There are 15 residues in the CDR3. The germline V gene encodes CDR1 SEHNR and CDR2 FQNEAQ (reference sequence).